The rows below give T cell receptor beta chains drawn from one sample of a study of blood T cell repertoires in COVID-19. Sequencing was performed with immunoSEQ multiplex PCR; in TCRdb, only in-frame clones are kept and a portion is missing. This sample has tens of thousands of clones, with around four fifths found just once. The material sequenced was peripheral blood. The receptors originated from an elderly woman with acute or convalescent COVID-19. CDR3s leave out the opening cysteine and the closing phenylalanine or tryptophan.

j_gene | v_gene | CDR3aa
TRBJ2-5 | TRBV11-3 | ASSHGQFSETQY
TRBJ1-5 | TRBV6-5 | ASSLTGGNQPQH
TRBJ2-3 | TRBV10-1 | ASSGVRQGTDTQY
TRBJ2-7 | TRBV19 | ASSEPGQSYEQY
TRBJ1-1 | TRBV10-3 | AISERDRGGTEAF
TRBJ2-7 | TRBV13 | ASSHGTEQDEQY
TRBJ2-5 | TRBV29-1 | SGSGGQETQY
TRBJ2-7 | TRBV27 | ASSLLGAETFNSYEQY
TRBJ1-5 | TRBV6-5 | ASSLGDSNQPQH
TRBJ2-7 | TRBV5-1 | ASSLYRTQARYEQY
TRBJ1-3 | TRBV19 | ASSGQGGNTIY
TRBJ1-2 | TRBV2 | ASSVGAAYGYT
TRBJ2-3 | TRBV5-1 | ASRTSGGYRTDTQY
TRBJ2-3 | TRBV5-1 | ASSSAGQGTDTQY
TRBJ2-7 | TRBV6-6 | ASSYSKSGLSYEQY
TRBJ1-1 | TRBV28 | ASSFPSTGDGNAF
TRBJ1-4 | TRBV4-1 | ASSQDHRGRGEKLF
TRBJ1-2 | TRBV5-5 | ASSLALILTPNYGYT
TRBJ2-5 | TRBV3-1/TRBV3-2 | ASSQDRQQETQY
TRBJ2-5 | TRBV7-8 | ASSRGVVAGAGETQY
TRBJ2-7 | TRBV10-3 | AIRERDSSSYEQY
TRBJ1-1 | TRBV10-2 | ASSETYTYTEAF
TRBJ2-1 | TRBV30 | AWRSGQGSEQF
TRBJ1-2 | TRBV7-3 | ASSLSGGADYGYT
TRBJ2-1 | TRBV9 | ASSVGQGSSYNEQF
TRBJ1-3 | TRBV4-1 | ASSQDAQGGSGNTIY
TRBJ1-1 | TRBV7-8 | ASSRDRGAEAF
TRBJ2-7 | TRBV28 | ASSTSTEQY
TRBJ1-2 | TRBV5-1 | ASSGTGSYGYT
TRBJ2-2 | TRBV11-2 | ASSLGQIGELF
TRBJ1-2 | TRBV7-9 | ASSNLDDRTYGYT
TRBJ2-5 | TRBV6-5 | ASSYRGTQY
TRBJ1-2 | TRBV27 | ASKGQGSSYGYT
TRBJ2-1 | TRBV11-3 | ASSLFGGVHEQF
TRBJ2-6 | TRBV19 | ASSDRGNRYSGANVLT
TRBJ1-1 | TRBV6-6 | ASIRNTEAF
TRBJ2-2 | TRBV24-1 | ATSDKSRDRGLRTGELF
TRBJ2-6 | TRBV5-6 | ASSPGTGINSGANVLT
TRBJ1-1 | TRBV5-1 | ASSSWTGEGRTEAF
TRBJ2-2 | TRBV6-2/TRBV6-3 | ASSYSGQNTGELF
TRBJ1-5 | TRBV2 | ASSDRGLENQPQH
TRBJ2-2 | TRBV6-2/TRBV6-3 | ASSLPSGTGELF
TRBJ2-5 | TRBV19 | ASSAEQGSETQY
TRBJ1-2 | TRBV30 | AWSVLGGQGFFYGYT
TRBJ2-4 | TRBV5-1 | ASSQTPQGAKNIQY
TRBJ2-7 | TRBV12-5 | ASGFFAGDYEQY
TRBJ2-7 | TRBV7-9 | ASSPGGSNYEQY
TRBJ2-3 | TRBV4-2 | ASSQEPILRTDTQY
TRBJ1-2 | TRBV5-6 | ASREGTVTYGYT
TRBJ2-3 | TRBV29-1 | SVATSGGGGDTQY
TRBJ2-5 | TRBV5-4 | ASSHSQELRETQY
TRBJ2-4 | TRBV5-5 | ASSLLPGTVGNIQY
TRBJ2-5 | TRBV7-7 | ASSPGREETQY
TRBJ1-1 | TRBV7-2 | ASSLDQGRTEAF
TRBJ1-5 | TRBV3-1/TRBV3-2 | ASSQDRELPQH
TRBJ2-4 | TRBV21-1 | ASSPQSAQGSKAKNIQY
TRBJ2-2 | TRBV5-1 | ASSLGQGGTGELF
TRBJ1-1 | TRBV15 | ATSISWSRDRGTRTEAF
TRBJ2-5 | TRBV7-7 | ASSLGLAGESETQY
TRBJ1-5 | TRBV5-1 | ASSPEGPGVGQPQH